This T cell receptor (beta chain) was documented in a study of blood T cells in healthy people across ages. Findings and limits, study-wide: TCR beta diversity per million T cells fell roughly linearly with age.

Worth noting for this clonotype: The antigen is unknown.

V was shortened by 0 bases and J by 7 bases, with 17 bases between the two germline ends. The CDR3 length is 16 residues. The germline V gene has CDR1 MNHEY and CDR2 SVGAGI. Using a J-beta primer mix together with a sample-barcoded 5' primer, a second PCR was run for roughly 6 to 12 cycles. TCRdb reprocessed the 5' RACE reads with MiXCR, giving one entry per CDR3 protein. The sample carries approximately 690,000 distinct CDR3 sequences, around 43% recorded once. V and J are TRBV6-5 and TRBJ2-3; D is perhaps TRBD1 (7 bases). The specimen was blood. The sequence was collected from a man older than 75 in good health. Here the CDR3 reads CASSYSGQEGENTQYF. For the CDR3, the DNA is TGTGCCAGCAGTTACTCCGGACAGGAGGGGGAGAATACGCAGTATTTT.